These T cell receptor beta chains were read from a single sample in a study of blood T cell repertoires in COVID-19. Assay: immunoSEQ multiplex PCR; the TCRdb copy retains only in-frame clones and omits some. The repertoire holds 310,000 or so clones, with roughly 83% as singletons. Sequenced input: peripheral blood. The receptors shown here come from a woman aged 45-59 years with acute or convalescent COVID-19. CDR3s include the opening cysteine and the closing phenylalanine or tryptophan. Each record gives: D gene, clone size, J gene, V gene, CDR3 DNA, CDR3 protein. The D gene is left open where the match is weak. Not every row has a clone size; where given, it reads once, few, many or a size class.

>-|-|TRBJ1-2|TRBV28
TGTGCCAGCAGTACGGTCGGACAGTACTATGGCTACACCTTC
CASSTVGQYYGYTF
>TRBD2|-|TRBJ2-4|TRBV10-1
TGCGCCAGCAGTGAGTCAGGTAGCGGGAGACCCAAAAACATTCAGTACTTC
CASSESGSGRPKNIQYF
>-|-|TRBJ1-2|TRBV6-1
TGTGCCAGCAGTGAAGCCGTGGGTTACGGGGGTTATGGCTACACCTTC
CASSEAVGYGGYGYTF
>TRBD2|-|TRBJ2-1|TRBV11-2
TGTGCCAGCAGCCCGATCTGCGGGAGGTCCTACAATGAGCAGTTCTTC
CASSPICGRSYNEQFF
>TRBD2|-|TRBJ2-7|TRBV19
TGTGCCAGTAGGGAGTTCCCTAGCGGGAGCTACGAGCAGTACTTC
CASREFPSGSYEQYF
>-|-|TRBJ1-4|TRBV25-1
TGTGCCAGCAGTGAGGGGGCTCTTGAAAAACTGTTTTTT
CASSEGALEKLFF
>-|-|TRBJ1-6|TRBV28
TGTGCCAGCAGTGCGATGAAGACAGGATTCCTTAATTCACCCCTCCACTTT
CASSAMKTGFLNSPLHF
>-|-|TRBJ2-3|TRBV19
TGTGCCAGCCGGGACATTAGCTTTTCAGATACGCAGTATTTT
CASRDISFSDTQYF
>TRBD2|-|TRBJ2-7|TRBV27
TGTGCCAGCAGTTTATGGGGGGGCGAGCAGTACTTC
CASSLWGGEQYF
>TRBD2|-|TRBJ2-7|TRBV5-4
TGTGCCAGCAGCTCGGGACTAGGACTTGACTACGAGCAGTACTTC
CASSSGLGLDYEQYF
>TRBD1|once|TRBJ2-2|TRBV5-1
TGCGCCAGCAGCTTCCATACAGGGGCCACCGGGGAGCTGTTTTTT
CASSFHTGATGELFF
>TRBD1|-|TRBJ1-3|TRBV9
TGTGCCAGCAGCGTAGCCTTGTTACCGGGACAGGGATCTGGAAACACCATATATTTT
CASSVALLPGQGSGNTIYF
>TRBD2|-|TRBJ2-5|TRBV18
TGTGCCAGCTCACGGACTAGCGGGCGTCAAGAGACCCAGTACTTC
CASSRTSGRQETQYF
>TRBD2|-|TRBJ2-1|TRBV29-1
TGCAGCGTTGAACCGACTAGCGGGAGATACAATGAGCAGTTCTTC
CSVEPTSGRYNEQFF
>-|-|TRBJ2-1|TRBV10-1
TGCGCCAGCAGGCACGGCGGGTACAATGAGCAGTTCTTC
CASRHGGYNEQFF
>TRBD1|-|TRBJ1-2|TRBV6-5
TGTGCCGCCCAGAATAAACACAGGGGAAACTATGGCTACACCTTC
CAAQNKHRGNYGYTF
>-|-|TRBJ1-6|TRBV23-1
TGCGCCAGCAGTCAATCGGTGGCAGGACAGAATAATTCACCCCTCCACTTT
CASSQSVAGQNNSPLHF
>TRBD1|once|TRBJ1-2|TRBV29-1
TGCAGCGCCCCGGGACAGGGGTCTGCTAACTATGGCTACACCTTC
CSAPGQGSANYGYTF
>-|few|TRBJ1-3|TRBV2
TGTGCCAGCACCGAGGAAGCGGGTCGAAGAACCTTACTCTCTGGAAACACCATATATTTT
CASTEEAGRRTLLSGNTIYF
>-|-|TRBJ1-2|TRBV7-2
TGTGCCAGCAGCTTAGTCAGGGAAGCTGGCTACACCTTC
CASSLVREAGYTF
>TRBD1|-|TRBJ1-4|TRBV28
TGTGCCAGCGTCAGACAGGGTACTAATGAAAAACTGTTTTTT
CASVRQGTNEKLFF
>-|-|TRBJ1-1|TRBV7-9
TGTGCCAGCAGCTCCCTGCCGATACTTTCAGCTTTCTTT
CASSSLPILSAFF
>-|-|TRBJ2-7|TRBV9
TGTGCCAGCAGCTCACGGTCCTACGAGCAGTACTTC
CASSSRSYEQYF
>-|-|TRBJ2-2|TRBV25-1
TGTGCCGGCAGCAGGGCGGCCGGGGAGCTGTTTTTT
CAGSRAAGELFF
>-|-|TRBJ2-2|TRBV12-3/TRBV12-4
TGTGCCAGCAGCCCACGCGCCACCGGGGAGCTGTTTTTT
CASSPRATGELFF
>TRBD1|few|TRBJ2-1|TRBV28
TGTGCCAGCAGTCCCCCCCGGGCAGGGGGCAATGAGCAGTTCTTC
CASSPPRAGGNEQFF
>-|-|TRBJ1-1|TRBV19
TGTGCCAGTAGTATAGATCGGAGAAAAAACACTGAAGCTTTCTTT
CASSIDRRKNTEAFF
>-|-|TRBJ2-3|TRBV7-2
TGTGCCAGCAGCTTAGCTGGAGCGACAGATACGCAGTATTTT
CASSLAGATDTQYF
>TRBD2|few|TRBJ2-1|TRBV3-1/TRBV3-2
TGTGCCAGCAGTACAACTAGCGGGAGAGTCTATGAGCAGTTCTTC
CASSTTSGRVYEQFF
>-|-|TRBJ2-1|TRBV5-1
TGCGCCAGCAGCTCGACAGGGGACTACAGATACAATGAGCAGTTCTTC
CASSSTGDYRYNEQFF
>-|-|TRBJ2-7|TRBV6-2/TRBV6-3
TGTGCCAGCAGTTACTCGAGAGTGTACGAGCAGTACTTC
CASSYSRVYEQYF
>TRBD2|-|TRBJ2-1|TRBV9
TGTGCCAGCAGCGTAGGCGCTAGCGGGAGATCCTTCAATGAGCAGTTCTTC
CASSVGASGRSFNEQFF
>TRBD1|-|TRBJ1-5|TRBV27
TGTGCCAGCAGTTTCGGGACAGGGGGCTTCAATCAGCCCCAGCATTTT
CASSFGTGGFNQPQHF
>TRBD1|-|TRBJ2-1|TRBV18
TGTGCCAGCTCACCGTTGACGACAGGGCAAAATGAGCAGTTCTTC
CASSPLTTGQNEQFF
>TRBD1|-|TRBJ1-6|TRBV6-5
TGTGCCAGCAAAACGAACAGGGGTTCACCCCTCCACTTT
CASKTNRGSPLHF
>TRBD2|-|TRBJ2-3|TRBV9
TGTGCCAGCAGCGTCTCGGGACTAGGTCTAGATACGCAGTATTTT
CASSVSGLGLDTQYF
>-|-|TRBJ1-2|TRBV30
TGTGCCTGGATTAAGCAACCGAACTATGGCTACACCTTC
CAWIKQPNYGYTF
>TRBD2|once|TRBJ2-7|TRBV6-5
TGTGCCAGCAGGACTAGCGGGAGGTACGAGCAGTACTTC
CASRTSGRYEQYF
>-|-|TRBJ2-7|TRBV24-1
TGTGCCACCAGTGATCCCCGGGACACCAACTACGAGCAGTACTTC
CATSDPRDTNYEQYF
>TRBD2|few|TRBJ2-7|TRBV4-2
TGTGCCAGCAGCCCGGGGACTAGCGGCTACGAGCAGTACTTC
CASSPGTSGYEQYF
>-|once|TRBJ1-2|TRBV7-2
TGTGCCAGCAGCTTAGTGTCAGGGGTAAACTATGGCTACACCTTC
CASSLVSGVNYGYTF
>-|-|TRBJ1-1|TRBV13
TGTGCCAGCAGCTTACTCCAGGGATGGGGCACTGAAGCTTTCTTT
CASSLLQGWGTEAFF